The T cell receptor beta chain under discussion was sequenced for a study of beta chain features in type 1 diabetes. This clone was seen only a few times. The antigen remains undetermined. The isolated RNA, all of it, was reverse transcribed, so expressed TCRB transcripts were what got sequenced. The protocol was immunoSEQ multiplex PCR, while the TCRdb copy is restricted to in-frame clones and leaves out a portion. The sample carries a few hundred thousand clones, roughly 12% recorded once. Study-level results: Type 1 diabetes patients showed a moderate but significant shortening of TCRB CDR3s in all four CD4+ subsets. Short templates might get an advantage during PCR, and this would be equal in patients and controls.

The source material was naive CD4+ T cells from blood. This sequence originates from a woman aged 18-29 years with type 1 diabetes.

The CDR3: CASTTEGPYGYTF. CDR3 bases: TGTGCCAGCACGACGGAGGGTCCCTATGGCTACACCTTC. This sequence joins TRBV28 and TRBJ1-2; unclear D gene. Germline loops: CDR1 MDHEN, CDR2 SYDVKM. The CDR3 covers 13 residues. V lost 7 bases and J 4 bases, leaving 13 bases between the germline ends.